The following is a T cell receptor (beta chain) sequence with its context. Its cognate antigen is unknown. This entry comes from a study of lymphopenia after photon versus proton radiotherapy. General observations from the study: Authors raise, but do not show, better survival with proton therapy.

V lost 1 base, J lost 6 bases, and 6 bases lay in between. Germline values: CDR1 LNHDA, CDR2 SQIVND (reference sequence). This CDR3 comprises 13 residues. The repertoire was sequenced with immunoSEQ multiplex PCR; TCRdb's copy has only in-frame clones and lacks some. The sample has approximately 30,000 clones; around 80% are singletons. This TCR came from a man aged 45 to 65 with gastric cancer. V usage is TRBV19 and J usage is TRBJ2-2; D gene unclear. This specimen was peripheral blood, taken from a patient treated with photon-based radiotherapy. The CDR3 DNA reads TGTGCCAGTAGTATAGGTCCCCCCGGGGAGCTGTTTTTT. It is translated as CASSIGPPGELFF.